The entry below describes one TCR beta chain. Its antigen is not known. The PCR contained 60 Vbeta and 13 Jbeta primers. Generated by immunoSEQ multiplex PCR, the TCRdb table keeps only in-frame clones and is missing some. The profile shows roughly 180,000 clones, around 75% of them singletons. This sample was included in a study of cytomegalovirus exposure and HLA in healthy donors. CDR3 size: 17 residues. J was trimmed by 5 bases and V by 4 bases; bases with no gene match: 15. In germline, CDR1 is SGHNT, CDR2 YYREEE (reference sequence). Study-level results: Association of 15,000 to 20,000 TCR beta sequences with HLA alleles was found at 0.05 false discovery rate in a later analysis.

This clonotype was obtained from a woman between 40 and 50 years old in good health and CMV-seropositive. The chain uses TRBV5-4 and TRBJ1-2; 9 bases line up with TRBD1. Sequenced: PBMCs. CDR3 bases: TGTGCCAGCAGCCCCGGGACAGGGTTTCGTCTGGGATATGGCTACACCTTC. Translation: CASSPGTGFRLGYGYTF.